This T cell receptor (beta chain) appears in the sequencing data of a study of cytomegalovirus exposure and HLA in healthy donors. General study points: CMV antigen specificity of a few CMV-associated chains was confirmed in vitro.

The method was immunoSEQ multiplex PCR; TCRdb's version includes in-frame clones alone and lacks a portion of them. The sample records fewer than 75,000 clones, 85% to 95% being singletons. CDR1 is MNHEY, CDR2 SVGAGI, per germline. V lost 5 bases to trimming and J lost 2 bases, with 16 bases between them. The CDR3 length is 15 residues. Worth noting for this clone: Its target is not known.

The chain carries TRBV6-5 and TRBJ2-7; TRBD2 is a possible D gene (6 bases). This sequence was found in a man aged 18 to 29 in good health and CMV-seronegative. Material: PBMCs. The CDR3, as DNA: TGTGCCAGCAGTCTCTCTGGGGAGGTGGCCTACGAGCAGTACTTC. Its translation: CASSLSGEVAYEQYF.